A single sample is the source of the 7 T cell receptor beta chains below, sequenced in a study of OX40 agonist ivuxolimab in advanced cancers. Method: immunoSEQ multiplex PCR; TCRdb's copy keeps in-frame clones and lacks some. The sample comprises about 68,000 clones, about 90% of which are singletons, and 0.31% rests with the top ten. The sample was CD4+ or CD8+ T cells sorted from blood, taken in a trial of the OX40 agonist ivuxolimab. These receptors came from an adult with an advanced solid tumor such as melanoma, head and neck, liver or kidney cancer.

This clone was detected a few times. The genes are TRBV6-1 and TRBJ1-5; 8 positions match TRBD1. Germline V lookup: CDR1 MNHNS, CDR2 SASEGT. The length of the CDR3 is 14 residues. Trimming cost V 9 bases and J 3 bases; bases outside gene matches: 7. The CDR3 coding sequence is TGTGCCAGATTTTTGGACAGGGTCAATCAGCCCCAGCATTTT. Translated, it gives CARFLDRVNQPQHF.

The CDR3 coding sequence is TGTGCCAGCAGCTTAGTAGCGGGAGGGTACAATGAGCAGTTCTTC. It codes for CASSLVAGGYNEQFF. The chain carries TRBV7-9 and TRBJ2-1; 11 positions match TRBD2. V was pared by 1 base and J by 4 bases, with 0 bases of the junction left unmatched. The CDR3 has 15 amino acids. Germline CDR1 reads SEHNR; CDR2 reads FQNEAQ (reference sequence).

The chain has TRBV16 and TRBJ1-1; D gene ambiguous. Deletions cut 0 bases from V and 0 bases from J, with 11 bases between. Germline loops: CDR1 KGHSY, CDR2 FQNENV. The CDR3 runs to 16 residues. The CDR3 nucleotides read TGTGCCAGCAGCCAATCGTCGCGTGGAATGAACACTGAAGCTTTCTTT. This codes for CASSQSSRGMNTEAFF.

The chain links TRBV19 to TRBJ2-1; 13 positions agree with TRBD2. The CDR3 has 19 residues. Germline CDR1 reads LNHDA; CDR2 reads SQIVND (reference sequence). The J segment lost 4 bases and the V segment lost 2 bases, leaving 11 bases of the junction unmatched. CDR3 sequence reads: CASSIRTSGSWGYYNEQFF. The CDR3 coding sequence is TGTGCCAGTAGTATAAGGACTAGCGGGAGTTGGGGGTATTACAATGAGCAGTTCTTC. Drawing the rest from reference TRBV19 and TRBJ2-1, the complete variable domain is DGGITQSPKYLFRKEGQNVTLSCEQNLNHDAMYWYRQDPGQGLRLIYYSQIVNDFQKGDIAEGYSVSREKKESFPLTVTSAQKNPTAFYLCASSIRTSGSWGYYNEQFFGPGTRLTVL.

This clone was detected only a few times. CDR3 nucleotides: TGTACGCGACGGCCCCGTGAAAAACTGTTTTTT. The encoded protein is CTRRPREKLFF. The chain carries TRBV19 and TRBJ1-4; D is undetermined. The CDR3 sequence is 11 residues long. Germline loops: CDR1 LNHDA, CDR2 SQIVND (reference sequence).

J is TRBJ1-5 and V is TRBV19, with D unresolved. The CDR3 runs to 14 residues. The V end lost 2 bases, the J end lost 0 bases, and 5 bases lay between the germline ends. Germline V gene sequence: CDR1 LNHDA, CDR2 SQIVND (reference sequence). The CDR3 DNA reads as TGTGCCAGTAGTATACAGAATAGCAATCAGCCCCAGCATTTT. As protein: CASSIQNSNQPQHF.

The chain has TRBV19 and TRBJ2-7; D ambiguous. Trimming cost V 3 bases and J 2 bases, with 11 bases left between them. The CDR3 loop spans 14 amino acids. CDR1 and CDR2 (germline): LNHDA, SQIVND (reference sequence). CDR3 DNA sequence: TGTGCCAGTAGTATTCCCCCGTCCACCTACGAGCAGTACTTC. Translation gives CASSIPPSTYEQYF.